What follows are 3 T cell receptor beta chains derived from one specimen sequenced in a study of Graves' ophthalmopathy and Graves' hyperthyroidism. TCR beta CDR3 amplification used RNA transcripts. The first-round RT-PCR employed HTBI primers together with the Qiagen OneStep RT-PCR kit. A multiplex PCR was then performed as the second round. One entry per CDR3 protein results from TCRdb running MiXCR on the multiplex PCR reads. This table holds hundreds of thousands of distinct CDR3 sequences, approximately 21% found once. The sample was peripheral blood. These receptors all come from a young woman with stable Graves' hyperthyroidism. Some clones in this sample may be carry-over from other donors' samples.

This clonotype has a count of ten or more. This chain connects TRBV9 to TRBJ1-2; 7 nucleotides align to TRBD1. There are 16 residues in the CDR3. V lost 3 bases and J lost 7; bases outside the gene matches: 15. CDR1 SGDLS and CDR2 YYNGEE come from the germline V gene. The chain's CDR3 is CASSAWDRSFVGGYTF. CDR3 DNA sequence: TGTGCCAGCAGCGCGTGGGACAGATCATTTGTTGGTGGCTACACCTTC.

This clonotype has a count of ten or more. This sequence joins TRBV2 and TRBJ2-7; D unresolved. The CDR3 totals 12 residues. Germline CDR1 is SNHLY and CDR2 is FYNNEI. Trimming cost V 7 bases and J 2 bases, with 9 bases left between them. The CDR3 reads CASMAETYEQYF. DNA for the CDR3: TGTGCCAGCATGGCAGAAACCTACGAGCAGTACTTC.

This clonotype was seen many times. The CDR3 spells CASSLGQGYEQYF. CDR3 coding DNA: TGTGCCAGCAGTTTAGGGCAGGGCTACGAGCAGTACTTC. This chain uses TRBV12-3 or TRBV12-4 with TRBJ2-7, with D perhaps matching TRBD1 (5 bases). V was clipped by 1 base and J by 3 bases, with 7 bases between them. This CDR3 has 13 residues.